A selection of T cell receptor beta chains follows, all from one sample in a study of blood T cell repertoires in COVID-19. Data came from immunoSEQ multiplex PCR; TCRdb stores just in-frame clones and leaves some out. The data contain 300,000 to 400,000 clones, roughly 90% of them singletons. Sample: PBMCs or T cells enriched from blood (not recorded which). Source of these receptors: a woman aged 25 to 39 who had been exposed to COVID-19. The CDR3 runs from the conserved cysteine through the conserved F or W. Each record gives: V gene, clone size, CDR3 length, D gene, J gene, CDR3 protein, CDR3 DNA. A D gene is named only where the DNA matches it firmly. Size is stated for part of the rows, as once, few or many counts, or as a class when the clone is expanded.

TRBV6-6	NA	16	TRBD1	TRBJ1-5	CASSPRQGPSNQPQHF	TGTGCCAGCAGTCCAAGACAGGGACCCAGCAATCAGCCCCAGCATTTT
TRBV9	NA	17	NA	TRBJ1-6	CASSSGPKSSYNSPLHF	TGTGCCAGCAGCTCAGGCCCCAAAAGCTCCTATAATTCACCCCTCCACTTT
TRBV5-6	NA	12	TRBD1	TRBJ1-1	CASSYQGDEAFF	TGTGCCAGCAGCTACCAGGGGGATGAAGCTTTCTTT
TRBV7-2	few	15	NA	TRBJ1-5	CASSLDWGQEQPQHF	TGTGCCAGCAGCTTAGACTGGGGGCAGGAGCAGCCCCAGCATTTT
TRBV13	NA	15	NA	TRBJ1-2	CASSPVGGRSFGYTF	TGTGCCAGCAGCCCCGTCGGGGGGCGCTCGTTTGGCTACACCTTC
TRBV18	NA	16	NA	TRBJ2-2	CASSPPRATYTGELFF	TGTGCCAGCTCACCACCGCGGGCTACTTACACCGGGGAGCTGTTTTTT
TRBV6-1	NA	16	NA	TRBJ1-2	CASSEAFNSRNYGYTF	TGTGCCAGCAGTGAAGCATTTAACAGCCGCAACTATGGCTACACCTTC
TRBV7-6	NA	15	NA	TRBJ2-7	CASSLDTGWSYEQYF	TGTGCCAGCAGCTTAGACACAGGGTGGTCCTACGAGCAGTACTTC
TRBV15	NA	14	NA	TRBJ1-2	CATSKEQGRWGYTF	TGTGCCACCAGCAAAGAACAGGGTCGCTGGGGCTACACCTTC
TRBV5-6	once	13	NA	TRBJ1-6	CASSLAGGSPLHF	TGTGCCAGCAGCTTGGCTGGGGGCTCACCCCTCCACTTT
TRBV28	NA	12	NA	TRBJ2-2	CASGLHTGELFF	TGTGCCAGCGGACTGCACACCGGGGAGCTGTTTTTT
TRBV18	few	16	TRBD1	TRBJ1-5	CASSPRGTGGNQPQHF	TGTGCCAGCTCCCCTCGGGGGACAGGGGGCAATCAGCCCCAGCATTTT
TRBV11-2	NA	16	NA	TRBJ2-3	CASSLVPGVSTDTQYF	TGTGCCAGCAGCTTAGTTCCCGGGGTGAGCACAGATACGCAGTATTTT
TRBV11-2	NA	15	NA	TRBJ1-6	CASTNFVGAGSPLHF	TGTGCCAGCACCAATTTTGTGGGGGCCGGATCACCCCTCCACTTT
TRBV3-1/TRBV3-2	NA	15	TRBD1	TRBJ1-6	CASGKTGARRGPLHF	TGTGCCAGCGGAAAGACAGGGGCCCGGCGTGGACCCCTCCACTTT
TRBV18	NA	13	NA	TRBJ1-1	CASSQRTGVEAFF	TGTGCCAGCTCTCAGAGGACGGGGGTTGAAGCTTTCTTT
TRBV5-1	NA	18	NA	TRBJ2-5	CASSFPPAADMYQETQYF	TGCGCCAGCAGCTTTCCCCCAGCGGCTGACATGTACCAAGAGACCCAGTACTTC
TRBV5-4	NA	14	NA	TRBJ2-2	CASSFRLDTGELFF	TGTGCCAGCAGCTTCCGACTAGATACCGGGGAGCTGTTTTTT
TRBV5-1	NA	17	TRBD2	TRBJ2-1	CASSPSGSLSSYNEQFF	TGCGCCAGCAGCCCTAGCGGGTCTTTGAGCTCCTACAATGAGCAGTTCTTC
TRBV29-1	NA	13	TRBD2	TRBJ2-7	CSVEDGRAHEQYF	TGCAGCGTTGAAGATGGGAGGGCCCACGAGCAGTACTTC